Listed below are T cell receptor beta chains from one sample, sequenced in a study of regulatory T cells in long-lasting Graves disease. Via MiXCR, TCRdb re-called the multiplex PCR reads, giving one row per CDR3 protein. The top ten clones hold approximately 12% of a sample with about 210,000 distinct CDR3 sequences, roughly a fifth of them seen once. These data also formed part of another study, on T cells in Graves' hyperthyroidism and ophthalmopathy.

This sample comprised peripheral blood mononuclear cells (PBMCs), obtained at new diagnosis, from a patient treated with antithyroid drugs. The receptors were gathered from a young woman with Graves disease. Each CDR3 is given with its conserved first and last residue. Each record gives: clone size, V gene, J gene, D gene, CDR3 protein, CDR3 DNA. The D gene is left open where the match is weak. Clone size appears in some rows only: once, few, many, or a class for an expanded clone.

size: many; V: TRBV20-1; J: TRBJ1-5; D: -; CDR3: CSARDSRQALNQPQHF; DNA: TGCAGTGCTAGAGACTCCCGACAGGCCCTCAATCAGCCCCAGCATTTT
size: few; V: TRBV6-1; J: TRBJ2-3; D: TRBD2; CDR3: CASSLKRGVGTDTQYF; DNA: TGTGCCAGCAGTCTAAAGCGGGGGGTCGGCACAGATACGCAGTATTTT
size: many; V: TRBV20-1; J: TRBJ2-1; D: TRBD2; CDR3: CSVTSGVDNEQFF; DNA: TGCAGTGTTACTAGCGGGGTCGACAATGAGCAGTTCTTC
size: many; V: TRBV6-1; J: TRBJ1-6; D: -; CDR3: CASTNGENSPLHF; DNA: TGTGCCAGCACCAACGGCGAGAATTCACCCCTCCACTTT
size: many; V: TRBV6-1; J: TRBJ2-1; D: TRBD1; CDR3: CASNRGRFDEQFF; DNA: TGTGCCAGCAACAGGGGGCGCTTCGATGAGCAGTTCTTC
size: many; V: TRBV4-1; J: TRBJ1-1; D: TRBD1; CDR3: CASSQARQGAYTEAFF; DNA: TGCGCCAGCAGCCAAGCACGACAGGGGGCCTACACTGAAGCTTTCTTT
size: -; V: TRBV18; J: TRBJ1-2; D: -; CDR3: CASSPPMTANGYTF; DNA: TGTGCCAGCTCACCACCGATGACCGCTAATGGCTACACCTTC
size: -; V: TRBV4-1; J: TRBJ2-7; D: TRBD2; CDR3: CASSQERSSGSPYEQYF; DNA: TGCGCCAGCAGCCAAGAAAGAAGTAGCGGGAGCCCCTACGAGCAGTACTTC
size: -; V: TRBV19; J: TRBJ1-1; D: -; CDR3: CASSMGGGPAEAFF; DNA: TGTGCCAGTAGTATGGGGGGAGGACCGGCTGAAGCTTTCTTT
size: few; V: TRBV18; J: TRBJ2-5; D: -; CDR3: CASSPTHPETQYF; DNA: TGTGCCAGCTCACCTACCCATCCCGAGACCCAGTACTTC
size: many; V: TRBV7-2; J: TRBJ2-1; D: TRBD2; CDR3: CASSLEGPRGAPYKEQFF; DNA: TGTGCCAGCAGCTTAGAAGGTCCGCGGGGGGCCCCCTATAAGGAGCAGTTCTTC
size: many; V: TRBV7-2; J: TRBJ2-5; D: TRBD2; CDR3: CASSLAGSGGQETQYF; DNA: TGTGCCAGCAGCCTGGCTGGTAGCGGGGGTCAAGAGACCCAGTACTTC
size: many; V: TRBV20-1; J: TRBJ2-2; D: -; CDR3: CSARGGSNTGELFF; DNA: TGCAGTGCTAGGGGGGGCTCCAACACCGGGGAGCTGTTTTTT
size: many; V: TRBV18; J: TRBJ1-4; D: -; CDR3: CASSPRSAEKLFF; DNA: TGTGCCAGCTCACCACGGTCCGCTGAAAAACTGTTTTTT
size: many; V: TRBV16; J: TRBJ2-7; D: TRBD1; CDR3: CASSQSGGVDEQYF; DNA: TGTGCCAGCAGCCAATCAGGGGGCGTGGACGAGCAGTACTTC
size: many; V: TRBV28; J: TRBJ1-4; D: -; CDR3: CASSLRAGNEKLFF; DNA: TGTGCCAGCAGTTTACGGGCAGGGAATGAAAAACTGTTTTTT
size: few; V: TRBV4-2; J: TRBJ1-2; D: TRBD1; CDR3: CASSPPVTGQEAVWGYGYTF; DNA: TGTGCCAGCAGCCCACCGGTAACCGGACAGGAGGCCGTCTGGGGCTATGGCTACACCTTC
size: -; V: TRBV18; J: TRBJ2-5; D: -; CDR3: CASSPRGDGMETQYF; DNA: TGTGCCAGCTCGCCCCGTGGGGACGGAATGGAGACCCAGTACTTC
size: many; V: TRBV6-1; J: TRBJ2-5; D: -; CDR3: CASSKVQETQYF; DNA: TGTGCCAGCAGTAAGGTCCAAGAGACCCAGTACTTC
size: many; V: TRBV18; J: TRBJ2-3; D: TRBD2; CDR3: CASSPLSSGRSGDTQYF; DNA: TGTGCCAGCTCACCACTGAGTAGCGGGAGATCAGGGGATACGCAGTATTTT
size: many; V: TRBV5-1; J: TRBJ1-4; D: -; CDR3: CASSLQSATNEKLFF; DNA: TGCGCCAGCAGCCTCCAGAGTGCAACTAATGAAAAACTGTTTTTT
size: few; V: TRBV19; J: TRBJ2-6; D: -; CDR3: CASKGRTGANVLTF; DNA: TGTGCCAGTAAGGGGAGGACTGGGGCCAACGTCCTGACTTTC
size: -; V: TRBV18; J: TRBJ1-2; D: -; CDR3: CASSPRSSDTNYGYTF; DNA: TGTGCCAGCTCACCAAGGTCATCCGATACTAACTATGGCTACACCTTC
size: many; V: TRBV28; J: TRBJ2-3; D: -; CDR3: CASRPLDRFTDTQYF; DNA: TGTGCCAGCAGGCCTCTCGACAGATTCACAGATACGCAGTATTTT
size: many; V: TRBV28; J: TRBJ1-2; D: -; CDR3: CASSLQGGYGYTF; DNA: TGTGCCAGCAGCTTACAAGGTGGCTATGGCTACACCTTC
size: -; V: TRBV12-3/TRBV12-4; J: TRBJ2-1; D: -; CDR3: CASSSSASYNEQFF; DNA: TGTGCCAGCAGTTCGTCAGCCTCCTACAATGAGCAGTTCTTC
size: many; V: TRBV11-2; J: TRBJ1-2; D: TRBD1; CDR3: CASSLNVWTGGPLDAGGYTF; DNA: TGTGCCAGCAGCTTAAACGTCTGGACAGGGGGCCCCCTCGACGCAGGAGGCTACACCTTC
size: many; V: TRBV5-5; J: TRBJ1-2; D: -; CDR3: CASSLGPPGPNYGYTF; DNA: TGTGCCAGCAGCTTGGGACCCCCGGGACCCAACTATGGCTACACCTTC
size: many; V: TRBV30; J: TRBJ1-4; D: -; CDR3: CAWSLRKKKLFF; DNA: TGTGCCTGGAGTCTGAGGAAGAAAAAACTGTTTTTT
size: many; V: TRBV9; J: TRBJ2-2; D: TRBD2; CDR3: CASSGIAGGPTGELFF; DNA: TGTGCCAGCAGCGGTATAGCGGGAGGGCCCACCGGGGAGCTGTTTTTT
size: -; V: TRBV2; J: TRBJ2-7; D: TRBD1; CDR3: CASRDRDSSNEQYF; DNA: TGTGCCAGCAGGGACCGGGACAGTTCAAACGAGCAGTACTTC
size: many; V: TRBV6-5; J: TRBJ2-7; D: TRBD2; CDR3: CASSYSIGFSGLSSYEQYF; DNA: TGTGCCAGCAGTTACTCGATAGGCTTCTCGGGACTATCCTCCTACGAGCAGTACTTC
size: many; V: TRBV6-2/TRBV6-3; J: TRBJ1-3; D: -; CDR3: CASSYLDSIYF; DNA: TGTGCCAGCAGTTACCTCGACAGCATATATTTT
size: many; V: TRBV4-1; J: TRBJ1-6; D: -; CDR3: CASSQLWVGSPLHF; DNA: TGCGCCAGCAGCCAATTGTGGGTGGGGTCACCCCTCCACTTT
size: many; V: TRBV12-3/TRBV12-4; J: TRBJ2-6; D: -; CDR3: CASRLYRASGANVLTF; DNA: TGTGCCAGCAGGCTCTACAGGGCCTCTGGGGCCAACGTCCTGACTTTC
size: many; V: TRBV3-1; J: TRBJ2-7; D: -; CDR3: CASSQVAKGRNEQYF; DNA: TGTGCCAGCAGCCAAGTAGCGAAGGGGAGGAACGAGCAGTACTTC
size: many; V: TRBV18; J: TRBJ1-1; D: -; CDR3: CASSQGTAREAFF; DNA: TGTGCCAGCTCACAAGGGACGGCCCGTGAAGCTTTCTTT
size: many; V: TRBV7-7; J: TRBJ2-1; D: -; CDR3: CASSQDRAHHEQFF; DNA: TGTGCTAGCAGCCAGGACAGAGCTCATCATGAGCAGTTCTTC
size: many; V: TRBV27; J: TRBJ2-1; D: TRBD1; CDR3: CASSLSGWVEGQGINNEQFF; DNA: TGTGCCAGCAGTTTATCTGGATGGGTAGAGGGACAGGGGATCAACAATGAGCAGTTCTTC
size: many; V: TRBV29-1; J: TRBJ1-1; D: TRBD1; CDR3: CSVDKGQGMNTEAFF; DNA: TGCAGCGTTGACAAGGGACAGGGGATGAACACTGAAGCTTTCTTT
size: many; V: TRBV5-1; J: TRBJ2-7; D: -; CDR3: CASSLELAREQYF; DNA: TGCGCCAGCAGCTTGGAACTAGCTCGCGAGCAGTACTTC
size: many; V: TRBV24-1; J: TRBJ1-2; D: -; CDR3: CATSDSENNYGYTF; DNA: TGTGCCACCAGTGACTCAGAGAATAACTATGGCTACACCTTC
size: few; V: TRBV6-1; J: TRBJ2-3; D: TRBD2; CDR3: CASSKGTSGREGKLTDTQYF; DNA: TGTGCCAGCAGCAAAGGGACTAGCGGGAGAGAAGGGAAGTTGACAGATACGCAGTATTTT
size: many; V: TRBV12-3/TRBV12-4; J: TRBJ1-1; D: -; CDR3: CASSPFAQGKTEAFF; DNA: TGTGCCAGCAGCCCCTTCGCACAGGGAAAAACTGAAGCTTTCTTT
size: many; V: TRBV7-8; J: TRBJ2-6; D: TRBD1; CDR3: CASSRTGGVGGANVLTF; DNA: TGTGCCAGCAGCCGGACAGGGGGCGTTGGAGGGGCCAACGTCCTGACTTTC
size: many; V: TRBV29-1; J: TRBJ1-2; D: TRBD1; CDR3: CSVGGADRGRNDYGYTF; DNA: TGCAGCGTTGGGGGGGCGGACAGGGGGCGGAATGACTATGGCTACACCTTC
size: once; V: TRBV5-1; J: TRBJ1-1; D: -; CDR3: CASSTPGGSGTEAFF; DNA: TGCGCCAGCAGCACCCCGGGGGGGTCGGGGACTGAAGCTTTCTTT
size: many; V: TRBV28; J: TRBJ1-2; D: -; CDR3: CASSPDKYGYTF; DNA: TGTGCCAGCAGTCCGGACAAGTATGGCTACACCTTC
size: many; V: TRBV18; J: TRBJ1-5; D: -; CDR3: CASSFTGTDNQPQHF; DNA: TGTGCCAGCTCATTCACCGGGACCGACAATCAGCCCCAGCATTTT